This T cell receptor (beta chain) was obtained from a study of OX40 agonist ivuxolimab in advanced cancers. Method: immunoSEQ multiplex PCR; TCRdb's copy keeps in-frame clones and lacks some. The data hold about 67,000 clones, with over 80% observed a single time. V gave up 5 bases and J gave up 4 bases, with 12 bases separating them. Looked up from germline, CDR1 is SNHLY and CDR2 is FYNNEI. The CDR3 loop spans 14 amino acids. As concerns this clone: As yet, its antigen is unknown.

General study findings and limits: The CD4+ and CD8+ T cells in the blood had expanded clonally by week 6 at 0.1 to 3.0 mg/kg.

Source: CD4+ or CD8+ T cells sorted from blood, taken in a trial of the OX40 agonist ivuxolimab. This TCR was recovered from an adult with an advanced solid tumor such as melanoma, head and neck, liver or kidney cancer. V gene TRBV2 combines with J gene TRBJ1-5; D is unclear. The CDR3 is CASSNDGFNQPQHF. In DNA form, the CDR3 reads TGTGCCAGCAGTAACGACGGATTTAATCAGCCCCAGCATTTT. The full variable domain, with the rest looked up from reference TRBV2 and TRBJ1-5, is EPEVTQTPSHQVTQMGQEVILRCVPISNHLYFYWYRQILGQKVEFLVSFYNNEISEKSEIFDDQFSVERPDGSNFTLKIRSTKLEDSAMYFCASSNDGFNQPQHFGDGTRLSIL.